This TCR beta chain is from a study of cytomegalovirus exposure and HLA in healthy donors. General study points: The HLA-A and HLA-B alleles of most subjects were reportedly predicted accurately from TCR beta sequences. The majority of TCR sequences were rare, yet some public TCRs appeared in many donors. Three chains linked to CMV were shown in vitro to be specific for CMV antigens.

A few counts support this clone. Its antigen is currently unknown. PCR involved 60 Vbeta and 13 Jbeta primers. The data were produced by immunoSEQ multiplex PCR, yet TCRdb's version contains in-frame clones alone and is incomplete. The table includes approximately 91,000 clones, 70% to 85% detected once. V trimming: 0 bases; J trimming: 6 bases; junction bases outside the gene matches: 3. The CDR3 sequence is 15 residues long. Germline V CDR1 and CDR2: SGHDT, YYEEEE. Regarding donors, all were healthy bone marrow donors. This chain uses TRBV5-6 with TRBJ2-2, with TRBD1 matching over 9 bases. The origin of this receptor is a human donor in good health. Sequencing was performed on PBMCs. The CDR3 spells CASSLEDRGPGELFF. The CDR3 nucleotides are TGTGCCAGCAGCTTGGAGGACAGGGGCCCCGGGGAGCTGTTTTTT.